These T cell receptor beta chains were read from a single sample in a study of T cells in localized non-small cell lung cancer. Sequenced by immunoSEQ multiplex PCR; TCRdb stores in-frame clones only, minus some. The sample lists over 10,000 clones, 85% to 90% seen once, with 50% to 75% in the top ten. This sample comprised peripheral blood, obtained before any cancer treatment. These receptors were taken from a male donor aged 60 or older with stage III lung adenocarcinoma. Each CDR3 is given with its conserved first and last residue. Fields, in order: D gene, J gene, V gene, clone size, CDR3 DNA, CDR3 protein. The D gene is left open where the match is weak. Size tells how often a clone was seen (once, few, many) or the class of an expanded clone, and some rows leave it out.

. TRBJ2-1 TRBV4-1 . TGCGCCAGCAGCGTCCGACTGGATTCTGGGATCAATGAGCAGTTCTTC CASSVRLDSGINEQFF
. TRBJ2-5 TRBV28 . TGTGCCAGCAGTTTTAAGGGGGGCTTCCAAGAGACCCAGTACTTC CASSFKGGFQETQYF
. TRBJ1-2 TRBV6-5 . TGTGCCAGCAATCAGAGAGGGATGGGGGGCTACACCTTC CASNQRGMGGYTF
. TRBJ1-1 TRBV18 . TGTGCCAGCTCCCAAGGGGGGCTCATGAACACTGAAGCTTTCTTT CASSQGGLMNTEAFF
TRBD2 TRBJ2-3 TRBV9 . TGTGCCAGCAGCCCTCTATGGGCTAGCGGGAACACAGATACGCAGTATTTT CASSPLWASGNTDTQYF
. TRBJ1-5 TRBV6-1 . TGTGCCAGCAGTACGAACCGGGGCCACAATCAGCCCCAGCATTTT CASSTNRGHNQPQHF
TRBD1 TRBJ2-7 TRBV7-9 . TGTGCCAGCAGCCGTACAGGGGGCGAAAACGAGCAGTACTTC CASSRTGGENEQYF
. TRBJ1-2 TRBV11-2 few TGTGCCAGCAGCAACTCAGACAGCAACTATGGCTACACCTTC CASSNSDSNYGYTF
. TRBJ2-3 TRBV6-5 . TGTGCCAGCAGTTACTCTGAGACAGGCGGGGATACGCAGTATTTT CASSYSETGGDTQYF
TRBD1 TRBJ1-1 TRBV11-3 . TGTGCCAGCAGCTCCGGACAGGGCAACACTGAAGCTTTCTTT CASSSGQGNTEAFF
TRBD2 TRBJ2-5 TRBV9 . TGTGCCAGCAGCGTAGGGAGCGGGAGAGGTGAGACCCAGTACTTC CASSVGSGRGETQYF
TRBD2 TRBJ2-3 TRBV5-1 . TGCGCCAGCAGCCCGCGGGACTATGACACAGATACGCAGTATTTT CASSPRDYDTDTQYF
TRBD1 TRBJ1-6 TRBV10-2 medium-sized TGCGCCAGCAGCGAGGGACAGAGCTCACCCCTCCACTTT CASSEGQSSPLHF
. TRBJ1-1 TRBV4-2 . TGTGCCAGCAGCCAAGTTACGGGCCGGGGGAAAAATGAAGCTTTCTTT CASSQVTGRGKNEAFF
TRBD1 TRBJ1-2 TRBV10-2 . TGCGCCAGCACTCTGGACAGGGCCTACTATGGCTACACCTTC CASTLDRAYYGYTF
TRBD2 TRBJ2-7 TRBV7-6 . TGTGCCAGCAGCTGGGGCGAGGGAGGGATATACGAGCAGTACTTC CASSWGEGGIYEQYF
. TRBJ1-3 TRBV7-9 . TGTGCCGGCCGGGGGGGCGCGGATGGAAACACCATATATTTT CAGRGGADGNTIYF
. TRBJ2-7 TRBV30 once TGTGCCTGGAGTGTACTGGTAGGGTTGCAGTACTTC CAWSVLVGLQYF
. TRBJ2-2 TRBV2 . TGTGCCAGCAGTGACAGGGGTACAGCCGGGGAGCTGTTTTTT CASSDRGTAGELFF
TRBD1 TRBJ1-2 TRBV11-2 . TGTGCCAGCAGCTTAGGCTCGGGACAGATACTCTCTAACTATGGCTACACCTTC CASSLGSGQILSNYGYTF
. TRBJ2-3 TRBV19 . TGTGCCAGTAGTATCACGGGGGGCCGGGATACGCAGTATTTT CASSITGGRDTQYF
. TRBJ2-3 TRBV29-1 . TGCAGCGTTGAACCACCAACTAGCACAGATACGCAGTATTTT CSVEPPTSTDTQYF
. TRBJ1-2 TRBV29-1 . TGCAGCGCTGGGAAAACTAACTATGGCTACACCTTC CSAGKTNYGYTF
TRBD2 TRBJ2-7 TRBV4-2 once TGTGCCAGCAGCCCGGGGGGCTACGAGCAGTACTTC CASSPGGYEQYF
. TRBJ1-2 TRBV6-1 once TGTGCCAGCCGACAAGCGGGTGCTGGCTACACCTTC CASRQAGAGYTF
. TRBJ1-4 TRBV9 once TGTGCCAGCAGCGTAGAGGCAGGTTCAAGGGAAAAACTGTTTTTT CASSVEAGSREKLFF
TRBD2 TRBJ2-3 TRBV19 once TGTGCCAGTAGTCCAATTAGCGGGAGGACAGATACGCAGTATTTT CASSPISGRTDTQYF
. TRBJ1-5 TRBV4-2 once TGTGCCAGCAGCCAAGATGAAGGAGGGGGGGGCCAGCCCCAGCATTTT CASSQDEGGGGQPQHF
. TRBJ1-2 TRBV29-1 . TGCAGCGTTACCAAAGCGGACAGCTTCTATGGCTACACCTTC CSVTKADSFYGYTF